A selection of T cell receptor beta chains follows, all from one sample in a study of cytomegalovirus exposure and HLA in healthy donors. Sequencing was performed with immunoSEQ multiplex PCR; in TCRdb, only in-frame clones are kept and a portion is missing. The profile shows around 100,000 clones, about four fifths of them singletons. Sequencing was carried out using PBMCs. These receptors all stem from a man aged 35-49 years in good health and CMV-seropositive. CDR3s include the opening cysteine and the closing phenylalanine or tryptophan. Each record gives: V gene, CDR3 length, J gene, D gene, clone size, CDR3 protein, CDR3 DNA. D genes are given only for firm matches. Clone size is stated in some rows and not others, as once, few, many or a class when expanded.

TRBV11-3	15	TRBJ1-1	-	-	CASSLGGGVGTEAFF	TGTGCCAGCAGCTTAGGAGGGGGGGTGGGCACTGAAGCTTTCTTT
TRBV18	12	TRBJ1-1	-	-	CASSPQVGEAFF	TGTGCCAGCTCACCTCAGGTAGGTGAAGCTTTCTTT
TRBV19	15	TRBJ1-2	TRBD1	-	CASSTWDSTNYGYTF	TGTGCCAGTAGTACCTGGGACAGTACGAACTATGGCTACACCTTC
TRBV6-6	13	TRBJ2-7	-	once	CASSNRDSYEQYF	TGTGCCAGCAGTAACAGGGATTCCTACGAGCAGTACTTC
TRBV5-1	13	TRBJ1-1	-	once	CASSPGMNTEAFF	TGCGCCAGCAGCCCAGGGATGAACACTGAAGCTTTCTTT
TRBV7-6	15	TRBJ2-7	TRBD2	-	CASSPSGTSGYEQYF	TGTGCCAGCAGCCCATCCGGGACTAGCGGCTACGAGCAGTACTTC
TRBV11-2	11	TRBJ1-6	-	-	CASSQDRALHF	TGTGCCAGCAGCCAGGACAGAGCCCTCCACTTT
TRBV5-1	14	TRBJ2-7	TRBD2	-	CASSPGGGLHEQYF	TGCGCCAGCAGCCCGGGGGGGGGTCTCCACGAGCAGTACTTC
TRBV7-8	15	TRBJ1-5	-	-	CASSFSSLSNQPQHF	TGTGCCAGCAGCTTTTCCAGTCTTAGCAATCAGCCCCAGCATTTT
TRBV30	14	TRBJ2-7	-	once	CAWSAGGTSSEQYF	TGTGCCTGGAGTGCCGGGGGAACCTCCTCCGAGCAGTACTTC
TRBV6-4	14	TRBJ1-4	TRBD1	-	CASRVDRGGEKLFF	TGTGCCAGCAGGGTGGACAGGGGGGGTGAAAAACTGTTTTTT
TRBV9	15	TRBJ1-2	TRBD1	-	CASSVSGGSTYGYTF	TGTGCCAGCAGCGTTTCAGGGGGTTCAACCTATGGCTACACCTTC
TRBV11-2	14	TRBJ1-2	-	-	CASSLGAVNYGYTF	TGTGCCAGCAGCTTAGGGGCCGTTAACTATGGCTACACCTTC
TRBV5-1	15	TRBJ2-6	-	once	CASSLVESGANGLTF	TGCGCCAGCAGCTTGGTAGAGTCTGGGGCCAACGGCCTGACTTTC
TRBV14	14	TRBJ2-5	-	-	CASSQVAGRRTQYF	TGTGCCAGCAGCCAAGTGGCAGGCCGACGGACCCAGTACTTC
TRBV18	16	TRBJ1-5	-	-	CASSPSRAGDDQPQHF	TGTGCCAGCTCACCCAGCCGGGCAGGGGATGATCAGCCCCAGCATTTT
TRBV10-3	13	TRBJ2-1	TRBD1	-	CAITADRSNEQFF	TGTGCCATCACTGCGGACAGGTCAAATGAGCAGTTCTTC
TRBV12-5	12	TRBJ1-1	-	-	CASGLVSSEAFF	TGTGCTAGTGGTTTGGTAAGCTCTGAAGCTTTCTTT
TRBV28	15	TRBJ2-7	TRBD2	-	CASSRPGLAVYEQYF	TGTGCCAGCAGCCGACCGGGACTAGCAGTCTACGAGCAGTACTTC
TRBV19	16	TRBJ2-7	TRBD2	-	CASSVSPGGGAYEQYF	TGTGCCAGTAGTGTCTCCCCGGGGGGAGGTGCCTACGAGCAGTACTTC
TRBV5-1	14	TRBJ1-4	-	-	CASSPLGGVEKLFF	TGCGCCAGCAGTCCCTTAGGGGGAGTAGAAAAACTGTTTTTT
TRBV7-9	15	TRBJ2-3	TRBD1	-	CASSLRTGGTDTQYF	TGTGCCAGCAGCTTACGGACAGGGGGCACAGATACGCAGTATTTT
TRBV6-5	15	TRBJ2-1	TRBD2	-	CASSLGLESYNEQFF	TGTGCCAGCAGTTTGGGACTAGAATCCTACAATGAGCAGTTCTTC
TRBV19	15	TRBJ2-7	TRBD2	-	CASSPSGGFTYEQYF	TGTGCCAGTAGCCCGTCGGGGGGGTTCACCTACGAGCAGTACTTC
TRBV30	13	TRBJ1-3	-	few	CASQTVSGNTIYF	TGTGCCTCACAGACAGTCTCTGGAAACACCATATATTTT
TRBV7-9	13	TRBJ1-1	-	-	CASSLQGRAEAFF	TGTGCCAGCAGCTTACAGGGAAGGGCTGAAGCTTTCTTT
TRBV6-5	14	TRBJ2-5	TRBD1	-	CASSRQGIKETQYF	TGTGCCAGCAGTCGACAGGGAATTAAAGAGACCCAGTACTTC
TRBV19	13	TRBJ2-7	-	-	CASSPQGTHEQYF	TGTGCCAGTAGTCCACAGGGGACTCACGAGCAGTACTTC
TRBV5-1	13	TRBJ2-7	-	-	CASRSTSLYEQYF	TGCGCCAGCAGGTCTACTAGTCTCTACGAGCAGTACTTC
TRBV18	13	TRBJ1-2	TRBD1	-	CASSPQDRHGYTF	TGTGCCAGCTCACCACAGGACAGGCATGGCTACACCTTC
TRBV11-2	14	TRBJ1-4	-	-	CASSLGSGYEKLFF	TGTGCCAGCAGCTTAGGGAGTGGCTATGAAAAACTGTTTTTT
TRBV5-4	15	TRBJ2-5	-	few	CASSLAGTGQETQYF	TGTGCCAGCAGCTTGGCGGGGACTGGGCAAGAGACCCAGTACTTC
TRBV7-9	19	TRBJ1-4	TRBD1	-	CASSLTKGNPGTAEEKLFF	TGTGCCAGCAGCTTAACGAAAGGCAACCCCGGGACAGCAGAAGAAAAACTGTTTTTT
TRBV9	15	TRBJ1-1	-	-	CASSGSAGMNTEAFF	TGTGCCAGCAGCGGCTCCGCGGGGATGAACACTGAAGCTTTCTTT
TRBV10-2	12	TRBJ1-1	-	-	CASYSGGTEAFF	TGCGCCAGCTATTCCGGGGGAACTGAAGCTTTCTTT
TRBV5-4	16	TRBJ2-2	TRBD1	-	CASSVGQGVNTGELFF	TGTGCCAGCAGCGTAGGACAGGGGGTTAACACCGGGGAGCTGTTTTTT
TRBV27	15	TRBJ2-3	TRBD2	-	CASSLLAGFSDTQYF	TGTGCCAGCAGTTTACTAGCGGGATTCTCAGATACGCAGTATTTT
TRBV30	14	TRBJ1-1	TRBD1	once	CAWSGTGLYTEAFF	TGTGCCTGGAGTGGGACAGGGCTCTACACTGAAGCTTTCTTT
TRBV7-2	17	TRBJ2-5	-	-	CASSRTGQGEGRQTQYF	TGTGCCAGCAGCCGGACAGGGCAGGGGGAGGGGCGTCAGACCCAGTACTTC
TRBV28	16	TRBJ1-5	TRBD1	-	CASSFFPGQDNQPQHF	TGTGCCAGCAGTTTTTTCCCGGGACAGGACAATCAGCCCCAGCATTTT
TRBV9	15	TRBJ1-2	-	-	CASSVDGGLRYGYTF	TGTGCCAGCAGCGTAGATGGTGGATTGAGGTATGGCTACACCTTC
TRBV30	13	TRBJ1-1	-	once	CAWSVTVLSEAFF	TGTGCCTGGAGTGTCACGGTCCTATCTGAAGCTTTCTTT
TRBV18	13	TRBJ1-3	-	-	CASSPREGNTIYF	TGTGCCAGCTCACCACGGGAGGGAAACACCATATATTTT
TRBV28	13	TRBJ2-7	TRBD1	-	CASRGGQGGEQYF	TGTGCCAGCAGGGGGGGACAGGGTGGCGAGCAGTACTTC
TRBV7-3	14	TRBJ1-1	-	-	CASSLRARNTEAFF	TGTGCCAGCAGCTTAAGGGCACGGAACACTGAAGCTTTCTTT